Each of the 5 T cell receptor beta chains below was sequenced from the same sample in a study of T cells in Graves' hyperthyroidism and ophthalmopathy. RNA transcripts yielded amplified TCR beta CDR3 regions. Initially, a first-round RT-PCR of the TCR CDR3 employed the HTBI primer set. TCRdb re-called the multiplex PCR reads with MiXCR, one entry per CDR3 protein. This sample has roughly 580,000 distinct CDR3 sequences, with under 60% found just once. The sample was peripheral blood or thyroid tissue (not recorded which). These receptors came from a young woman with Graves' hyperthyroidism.

Comments on this clonotype: The junction departs from germline at one end; a sequencing error may be responsible. This chain links TRBV29-1 with TRBJ1-1; possibly TRBD1 for D (5 bases). CDR1 and CDR2 from the germline V gene are SQVTM and ANQGSEA. This CDR3 region has 13 residues. The CDR3 DNA reads as TGTGCCTGGAGCGTGGGGGAGGGCACTGAAGCTTTCTTT. It specifies CAWSVGEGTEAFF.

This rearrangement joins TRBV7-2 to TRBJ2-2, with D possibly being TRBD1 or TRBD2 (5 bases each). Germline V gene sequence: CDR1 SGHTA, CDR2 FQGNSA. V was shortened by 8 bases and J by 1 base, with 20 bases between the two germline ends. This CDR3 has 17 amino acids. CDR3 bases: TGTGCCAGCGACCTGTTGGCGGAGAGGGGGAACACCGGGGAGCTGTTTTTT. The encoded protein is CASDLLAERGNTGELFF.

This clonotype was observed a handful of times. The chain uses TRBV25-1 and TRBJ1-6, with a tentative D call TRBD1 (6 bases). Germline lookup yields CDR1 MGHDK and CDR2 SYGVNS. V was pared by 8 bases and J by 5 bases, with 16 bases between. The length of the CDR3 is 15 residues. This CDR3 reads CASHMGAGNNSPLHF. In DNA, the CDR3 is TGTGCCAGCCATATGGGGGCAGGAAATAATTCACCCCTCCACTTT.

The rearrangement uses TRBV10-3 and TRBJ1-6; 8 bases are shared with TRBD1. Trimming removed 5 bases from V and 10 bases from J; junction bases left unmatched: 7. Per the germline V gene, CDR1 is ENHRY and CDR2 is SYGVKD. The CDR3 runs to 14 residues. The CDR3, as DNA: TGTGCCATCAGTACGGGACAGGAGAGCTCACCCCTCCACTTT. Translating gives CAISTGQESSPLHF.

This clonotype was counted ten times or more. The chain couples TRBV7-2 to TRBJ1-1; D remains ambiguous. CDR3 size: 12 residues. Trimming took off 5 bases at V and 1 base at J, with 5 bases between the two ends. Germline assignment: CDR1 SGHTA and CDR2 FQGNSA. For the CDR3, the DNA is TGTGCCAGCAGCCGACAGAACACTGAAGCTTTCTTT. Protein: CASSRQNTEAFF.